This T cell receptor beta chain is from a study of blood T cell repertoires in COVID-19. On the study more broadly: PBMCs, B-cell-depleted T cells, or T cells provided the cDNA or gDNA that made up the material.

Germline V gene lookup returns CDR1 SGHRS and CDR2 YFSETQ. The CDR3 has 15 amino acids. With 0 bases clipped from V and 2 bases from J, the junction kept 4 bases outside the gene matches. Assay: immunoSEQ multiplex PCR; the TCRdb copy retains only in-frame clones and omits some. The sample carries just under 45,000 clones, roughly four fifths recorded once. Sequencing input: peripheral blood. The origin of this receptor is a human donor in a cohort sampled during active COVID-19. The rearrangement joins TRBV5-1 to TRBJ2-5, with 7 positions matching TRBD1. The CDR3 nucleotides are TGCGCCAGCAGCTTGGAACAGGGGAGACAAGAGACCCAGTACTTC. Translating gives CASSLEQGRQETQYF.